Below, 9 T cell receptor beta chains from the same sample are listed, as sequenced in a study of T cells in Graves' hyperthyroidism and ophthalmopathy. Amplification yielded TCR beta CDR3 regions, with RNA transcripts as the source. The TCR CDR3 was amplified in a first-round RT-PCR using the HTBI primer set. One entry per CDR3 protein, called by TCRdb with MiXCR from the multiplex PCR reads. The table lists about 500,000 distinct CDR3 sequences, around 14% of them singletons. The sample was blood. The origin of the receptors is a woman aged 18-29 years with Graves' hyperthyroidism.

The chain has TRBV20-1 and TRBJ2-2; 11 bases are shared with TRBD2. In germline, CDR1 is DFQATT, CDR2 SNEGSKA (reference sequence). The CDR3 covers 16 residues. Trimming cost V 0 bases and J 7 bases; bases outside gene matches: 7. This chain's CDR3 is CSARDRILAGGGELFF. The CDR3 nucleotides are TGCAGTGCTAGAGATCGTATCCTAGCGGGAGGCGGGGAGCTGTTTTTT.

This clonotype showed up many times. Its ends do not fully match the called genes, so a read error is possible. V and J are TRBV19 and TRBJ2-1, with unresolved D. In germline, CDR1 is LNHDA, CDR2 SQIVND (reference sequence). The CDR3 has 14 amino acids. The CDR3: CASSIGSSDNEQFF. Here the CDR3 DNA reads TGTGCCAGTAGTATAGGCAGCTCCGACAATGAGCAGTTCTTC.

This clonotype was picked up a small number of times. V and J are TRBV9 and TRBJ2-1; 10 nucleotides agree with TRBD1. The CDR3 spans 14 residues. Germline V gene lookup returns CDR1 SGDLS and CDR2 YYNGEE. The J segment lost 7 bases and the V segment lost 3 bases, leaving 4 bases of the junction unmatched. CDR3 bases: TGTGCCAGCAGCGGAATGGACAGGGGGAATGAGCAGTTCTTC. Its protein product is CASSGMDRGNEQFF.

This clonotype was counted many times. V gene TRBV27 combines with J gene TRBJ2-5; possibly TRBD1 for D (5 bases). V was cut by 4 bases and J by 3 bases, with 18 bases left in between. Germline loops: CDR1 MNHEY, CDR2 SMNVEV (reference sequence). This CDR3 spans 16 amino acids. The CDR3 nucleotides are TGTGCCAGCAGTTCGCTCCAGGCAGGGCTGAAAGAGACCCAGTACTTC. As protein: CASSSLQAGLKETQYF.

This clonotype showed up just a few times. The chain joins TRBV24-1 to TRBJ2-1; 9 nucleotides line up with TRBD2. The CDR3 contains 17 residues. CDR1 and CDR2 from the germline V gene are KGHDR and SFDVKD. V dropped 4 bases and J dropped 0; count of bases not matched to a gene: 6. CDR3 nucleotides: TGTGCCACCAGTGACACGATAGCGGGGGTCTCCTACAATGAGCAGTTCTTC. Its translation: CATSDTIAGVSYNEQFF.

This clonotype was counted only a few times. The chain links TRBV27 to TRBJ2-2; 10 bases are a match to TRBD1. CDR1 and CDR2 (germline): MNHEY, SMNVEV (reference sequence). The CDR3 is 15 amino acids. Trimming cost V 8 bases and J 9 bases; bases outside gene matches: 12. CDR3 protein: CASGKGQGISRELFF. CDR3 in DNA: TGTGCCAGCGGGAAGGGACAGGGGATTAGCAGGGAGCTGTTTTTT.

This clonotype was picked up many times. This CDR3 is CSASASASEQFF. In DNA, the CDR3 is TGCAGTGCTAGCGCTAGCGCCTCTGAGCAGTTCTTC. The rearrangement uses TRBV20-1 and TRBJ2-1; possibly TRBD2 for D (6 bases). The CDR3 spans 12 residues. V was trimmed by 3 bases and J by 9 bases, leaving 12 bases between them. Germline V gene lookup returns CDR1 DFQATT and CDR2 SNEGSKA (reference sequence).

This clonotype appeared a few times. The CDR3 spells CSVGPGLHTDTQYF. CDR3 in DNA: TGCAGCGTCGGACCGGGACTCCACACAGATACGCAGTATTTT. The rearrangement links TRBV29-1 to TRBJ2-3; weak D call: TRBD2 (6 bases). Germline values: CDR1 SQVTM, CDR2 ANQGSEA. CDR3 length: 14 amino acids. Trimming took 6 bases from V and 2 from J, leaving 15 bases between them.

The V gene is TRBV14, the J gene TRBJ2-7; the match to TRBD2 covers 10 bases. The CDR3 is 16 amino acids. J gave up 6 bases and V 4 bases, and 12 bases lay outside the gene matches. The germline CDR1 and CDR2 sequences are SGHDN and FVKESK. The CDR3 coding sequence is TGTGCCAGCAGCCCGCGGACAGATAGCGGGAGGTGCGAGCAGTACGTC. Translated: CASSPRTDSGRCEQYV.